This T cell receptor (beta chain) was captured by sequencing in a study of blood T cell repertoires in COVID-19. Across the study: Samples came from the United States, Italy and Spain, spanning acute and convalescent COVID-19.

The CDR3 extends over 16 amino acids. Trimming took 4 bases from V and 0 from J, leaving 15 bases between them. Germline CDR1 SGHRS, CDR2 YFSETQ. Using immunoSEQ multiplex PCR, the repertoire was profiled, and TCRdb retains in-frame clones only, with some absent. The sample has 350,000 or so clones, more than 70% seen once. The TCR comes from a woman aged 60-75 years with COVID-19, enrolled during active disease. Material for sequencing was peripheral blood. This rearrangement joins TRBV5-1 to TRBJ2-3, with D maybe TRBD2 (6 bases). CDR3 DNA: TGCGCCAGCAGCCCTATTCAGACTAGAAGCACAGATACGCAGTATTTT. As protein: CASSPIQTRSTDTQYF. The entire variable domain, with the rest obtained from reference TRBV5-1 and TRBJ2-3, is as follows: KAGVTQTPRYLIKTRGQQVTLSCSPISGHRSVSWYQQTPGQGLQFLFEYFSETQRNKGNFPGRFSGRQFSNSRSEMNVSTLELGDSALYLCASSPIQTRSTDTQYFGPGTRLTVL.